Listed here are 15 T cell receptor beta chains from one sample, sequenced in a study of ipilimumab plus nivolumab after autologous stem cell transplantation. Measured with immunoSEQ multiplex PCR; TCRdb has only the in-frame clones, and not every one. The sample carries 15,000 to 20,000 clones, 80% recorded once. Sample: PBMCs, taken in a trial of ipilimumab plus nivolumab as post-transplant consolidation. The receptors were sampled from a male donor with diffuse large B-cell lymphoma.

The J gene is TRBJ2-7, the V gene TRBV5-1; the D gene is possibly TRBD2 (5 bases). The germline V and J ends were trimmed by 0 bases and 2 bases, with 12 bases remaining between them. The CDR3 spans 15 residues. CDR1 and CDR2 (germline): SGHRS, YFSETQ. CDR3 coding DNA: TGCGCCAGCAGCTTGGGCAGATTAGCGACCTACGAGCAGTACTTC. This translates into CASSLGRLATYEQYF.

The J gene is TRBJ1-1, the V gene TRBV4-1; D is possibly TRBD1 (6 bases). V was cut by 4 bases and J by 4 bases, with 13 bases left in between. The germline gives CDR1 MGHRA, CDR2 YSYEKL. This CDR3 has 14 amino acids. CDR3 sequence (DNA): TGCGCCAGCAGCCCTGAGGTAGGGGGCACTGAAGCTTTCTTT. Protein sequence: CASSPEVGGTEAFF.

This clone was observed a single time. This chain uses TRBV5-1 with TRBJ1-1; D perhaps matches TRBD1 (5 bases). This CDR3 contains 15 residues. V was pared by 4 bases and J by 3 bases, with 16 bases between. Germline values: CDR1 SGHRS, CDR2 YFSETQ. This CDR3 reads CASSLVEGQYTEAFF. CDR3 DNA: TGCGCCAGCAGCCTAGTTGAGGGGCAGTACACTGAAGCTTTCTTT. Using reference TRBV5-1 and TRBJ1-1 for the parts outside the CDR3, the full variable domain is KAGVTQTPRYLIKTRGQQVTLSCSPISGHRSVSWYQQTPGQGLQFLFEYFSETQRNKGNFPGRFSGRQFSNSRSEMNVSTLELGDSALYLCASSLVEGQYTEAFFGQGTRLTVV.

The chain couples TRBV5-6 to TRBJ1-3; no clear D gene. CDR1 and CDR2 from the germline V gene are SGHDT and YYEEEE. The germline V and J ends were trimmed by 4 bases and 3 bases, with 17 bases remaining between them. The CDR3 totals 16 residues. The CDR3 region has the DNA TGTGCCAGCAGCCGCCTTTTCGACATGGATGGAAACACCATATATTTT. Its protein is CASSRLFDMDGNTIYF.

This chain links TRBV18 with TRBJ2-3; D may be TRBD2 (6 bases). This CDR3 is built from 17 residues. V lost 2 bases and J lost 1, with 16 bases in between. Germline-derived CDR1 and CDR2 are KGHSH and LQKENI. The CDR3 sequence is CASSPSLAGGGTDTQYF. As DNA, the CDR3 is TGTGCCAGCTCACCATCGTTAGCAGGAGGGGGCACAGATACGCAGTATTTT.

The chain combines TRBV5-6 with TRBJ1-3; D gene ambiguous. Between the trimmed V and J ends, which lost 4 bases and 2 bases, there was a span of 4 bases. Germline loops: CDR1 SGHDT, CDR2 YYEEEE. This CDR3 region has 12 residues. The CDR3 sequence: CASSRTGNTIYF. The CDR3, as DNA: TGTGCCAGCAGCCGCACTGGAAACACCATATATTTT. Full variable domain (outside the CDR3, taken from reference TRBV5-6 and TRBJ1-3): DAGVTQSPTHLIKTRGQQVTLRCSPKSGHDTVSWYQQALGQGPQFIFQYYEEEERQRGNFPDRFSGHQFPNYSSELNVNALLLGDSALYLCASSRTGNTIYFGEGSWLTVV.

This rearrangement joins TRBV4-3 to TRBJ2-3, with 9 bases that match TRBD2. Trimming cost V 4 bases and J 2 bases; bases outside gene matches: 10. CDR1 LGHNA and CDR2 YSLEER come from the germline V gene. This CDR3 comprises 17 residues. The CDR3 here is CASSLGPSGVDTDTQYF. The CDR3 DNA reads as TGCGCCAGCAGCCTCGGACCTAGCGGGGTAGACACAGATACGCAGTATTTT.

J is TRBJ1-5 and V is TRBV18; 8 bases agree with TRBD1. The CDR3 contains 17 residues. V trimming: 3 bases; J trimming: 1 base; junction bases outside the gene matches: 8. The germline CDR1 and CDR2 sequences are KGHSH and LQKENI. The CDR3 sequence is CASSPVGQGGSNQPQHF. The CDR3 region has the DNA TGTGCCAGCTCACCGGTCGGACAGGGCGGAAGCAATCAGCCCCAGCATTTT.

The V gene is TRBV7-6, the J gene TRBJ1-6; a possible D gene is TRBD1 (6 bases). Germline loops: CDR1 SGHVS, CDR2 FNYEAQ. V was clipped by 5 bases and J by 9 bases, with 11 bases between them. This CDR3 spans 13 amino acids. The CDR3 is CASSPGASSPLHF. The CDR3 nucleotides read TGTGCCAGCAGCCCAGGGGCGAGTTCACCCCTCCACTTT.

V usage is TRBV2 and J usage is TRBJ1-5; D may be TRBD1 (6 bases). This CDR3 spans 15 amino acids. V lost 6 bases to trimming and J lost 0 bases, with 12 bases between them. The germline V gene has CDR1 SNHLY and CDR2 FYNNEI. The DNA of the CDR3 is TGTGCCAGCAGGTCAGGGGCCCCTAGCAATCAGCCCCAGCATTTT. The encoded protein is CASRSGAPSNQPQHF.

On this clone: Relative to the germline gene, one junction end is altered; a read error may explain this. The chain combines TRBV7-7 with TRBJ2-5; TRBD1 aligns across 9 bases. Per germline, CDR1 SSHAT and CDR2 FNYEAQ (reference sequence). The length of the CDR3 is 15 residues. The CDR3 nucleotides are TGTGCTAGCAGCTTAGGGGACAGGGTCACGGAGACCCAGTACTTC. Translated: CASSLGDRVTETQYF.

V is TRBV19 and J is TRBJ2-1, with 7 positions matching TRBD2. The trim removed 5 bases at V and 7 bases at J, leaving 11 bases unmatched. Looked up from germline, CDR1 is LNHDA and CDR2 is SQIVND (reference sequence). There are 15 residues in the CDR3. The CDR3 loop is CASSASSGWGNEQFF. Written as DNA, the CDR3 is TGTGCCAGTAGTGCGTCTAGCGGATGGGGGAATGAGCAGTTCTTC.

This chain links TRBV15 with TRBJ2-1, with TRBD2 matching 11 bases. The CDR3 length is 15 residues. Germline V CDR1 and CDR2: LNHNV, YYDKDF (reference sequence). Trimming took 0 bases from V and 10 from J; bases not matched to a gene: 5. The CDR3 DNA is TGTGCCACCAGCAGAGAGCCTAGCGGGGGGTCAGAGCAGTTCTTC. Amino acid sequence: CATSREPSGGSEQFF.

The chain has TRBV15 and TRBJ2-5, with 7 bases aligning to TRBD2. The trim removed 0 bases at V and 5 bases at J, leaving 6 bases unmatched. Germline V lookup: CDR1 LNHNV, CDR2 YYDKDF (reference sequence). The CDR3 contains 15 residues. The CDR3, as DNA: TGTGCCACCAGCAGAGATGGAGGGGAGGGGGAGACCCAGTACTTC. Translated: CATSRDGGEGETQYF.

This chain links TRBV19 with TRBJ2-1; maybe TRBD2 (5 bases). CDR1 and CDR2 (germline): LNHDA, SQIVND (reference sequence). This CDR3 is built from 16 residues. V lost 8 bases to trimming and J lost 8 bases, with 25 bases between them. CDR3 protein: CASAQLRPGYGDEQFF. Here the CDR3 DNA reads TGTGCCAGTGCTCAATTAAGACCGGGATACGGTGATGAGCAGTTCTTC.